The 11 T cell receptor beta chains below were found in one sample sequenced in a study of CD8 T cells in Susac syndrome. An input of roughly 0.45 to 1 ug of RNA was subjected to reverse transcription using random hexamers. In TCRdb, the immunoSEQ multiplex PCR reads were re-called with MiXCR into one record per CDR3 protein. Of fewer than 350,000 distinct CDR3 sequences listed, approximately 89% are singletons. The sequencing sample was made of CD8+ T cells from PBMCs. The receptors shown here come from a human donor with multiple sclerosis.

The V call is TRBV15, the J call TRBJ2-2, with D perhaps matching TRBD1 or TRBD2 (5 bases each). The germline gives CDR1 LNHNV, CDR2 YYDKDF (reference sequence). With 5 bases removed from V and 3 bases from J, the gap between germline ends came to 16 bases. This CDR3 is 16 amino acids long. For the CDR3, the DNA is TGTGCCACCAGCGGCCCCGGGACGCCTTACACCGGGGAGCTGTTTTTT. Translating gives CATSGPGTPYTGELFF.

The chain carries TRBV20-1 and TRBJ2-1, with TRBD2 identical over 12 bases. The CDR3 has 18 amino acids. V lost 1 base to trimming and J lost 0 bases; unmatched junction nucleotides: 7. Germline V gene lookup returns CDR1 DFQATT and CDR2 SNEGSKA (reference sequence). The CDR3 loop is CSARGLAGVLYSYNEQFF. Here the CDR3 DNA reads TGCAGTGCTAGAGGACTAGCGGGAGTATTATACTCCTACAATGAGCAGTTCTTC.

The V gene is TRBV4-3, the J gene TRBJ2-1; 14 positions match TRBD2. Germline CDR1 is LGHNA and CDR2 is YSLEER. The CDR3 has 20 residues. Trimming at V came to 0 bases and at J to 4 bases, leaving 11 bases not matched to a gene. Here the CDR3 reads CASSQDVPTSGRVIYNEQFF. The CDR3 DNA reads TGCGCCAGCAGCCAAGATGTCCCGACTAGCGGGAGGGTTATATACAATGAGCAGTTCTTC.

This clonotype has only one observation. This chain joins TRBV20-1 and TRBJ1-1; 7 bases fit TRBD1. Trimming removed 3 bases from V and 5 bases from J; junction bases left unmatched: 9. This CDR3 region has 14 residues. The germline V gene encodes CDR1 DFQATT and CDR2 SNEGSKA (reference sequence). Here the CDR3 reads CSARGGQGVTEAFF. The CDR3 coding sequence is TGCAGTGCTAGGGGGGGGCAGGGGGTAACTGAAGCTTTCTTT.

The V gene is TRBV7-2, the J gene TRBJ2-2; D gene ambiguous. Trimming left V 1 base short and J 3 bases short, with 6 bases between. This CDR3 has 14 amino acids. Per the germline V gene, CDR1 is SGHTA and CDR2 is FQGNSA. Here the CDR3 DNA reads TGTGCCAGCAGCTTAGGGGTTTACACCGGGGAGCTGTTTTTT. Translation: CASSLGVYTGELFF. The variable domain in full, completed from reference TRBV7-2 and TRBJ2-2, reads GAGVSQSPSNKVTEKGKDVELRCDPISGHTALYWYRQSLGQGLEFLIYFQGNSAPDKSGLPSDRFSAERTGGSVSTLTIQRTQQEDSAVYLCASSLGVYTGELFFGEGSRLTVL.

This sequence joins TRBV5-1 and TRBJ2-3; the match to TRBD2 covers 7 bases. The ends lost 4 bases at V and 2 bases at J; junction bases unmatched: 4. CDR3 length: 14 amino acids. Per germline, CDR1 SGHRS and CDR2 YFSETQ. The CDR3 DNA sequence: TGCGCCAGCAGCGAGGGACTACTCACAGATACGCAGTATTTT. Its protein is CASSEGLLTDTQYF.

The rearrangement joins TRBV11-2 to TRBJ1-6; 8 bases match TRBD1. Germline CDR1 is SGHAT and CDR2 is FQNNGV. The CDR3 totals 16 residues. V was clipped by 5 bases and J by 1 base; unmatched bases: 4. The DNA of the CDR3 is TGTGCCAGCAGCCAGACAGGGGAGTCCTATAATTCACCCCTCCACTTT. Residues: CASSQTGESYNSPLHF.

The chain has TRBV24-1 and TRBJ2-1, with TRBD2 as a possible D gene (6 bases). Per germline, CDR1 KGHDR and CDR2 SFDVKD. The length of the CDR3 is 14 residues. Trimming shortened V by 1 base and J by 7 bases, and 10 bases separated the two germline ends. The CDR3 protein is CATSDFSGKNEQFF. The CDR3, as DNA: TGTGCCACCAGTGATTTTAGCGGAAAGAATGAGCAGTTCTTC.

This chain connects TRBV29-1 to TRBJ2-1; 14 positions agree with TRBD2. CDR1 SQVTM and CDR2 ANQGSEA come from the germline V gene. This CDR3 region has 16 residues. V lost 3 bases and J lost 6; bases outside the gene matches: 7. Here the CDR3 DNA reads TGCAGCGTTGAGGGACTAGCGGGAGTAGGTGCCAATGAGCAGTTCTTC. Translated: CSVEGLAGVGANEQFF.

This chain uses TRBV9 with TRBJ2-1; the match to TRBD1 covers 8 bases. The CDR3 extends over 16 amino acids. Germline V lookup: CDR1 SGDLS, CDR2 YYNGEE. J lost 7 bases, V lost 4 bases, and 13 bases had no gene match. Here the CDR3 reads CASSPYGQGMSNEQFF. The CDR3 DNA reads TGTGCCAGCAGCCCATACGGACAGGGAATGAGTAATGAGCAGTTCTTC.

V and J are TRBV10-3 and TRBJ2-5, with TRBD1 identical over 9 bases. The CDR3 extends over 15 amino acids. V lost 5 bases, J lost 5 bases, and 9 bases stayed unmatched. The germline gives CDR1 ENHRY, CDR2 SYGVKD. Written as DNA, the CDR3 is TGTGCCATCAGTCCGGGACAGGGATCTTTGGAGACCCAGTACTTC. Its protein is CAISPGQGSLETQYF.